These 27 T cell receptor beta chains were all obtained from the same sample, sequenced in a study of cytomegalovirus exposure and HLA in healthy donors. PCR employed 60 Vbeta and 13 Jbeta primers. Sequencing was performed with immunoSEQ multiplex PCR; in TCRdb, only in-frame clones are kept and a portion is missing. The repertoire includes 170,000 or so clones, around 77% of them detected once, and around 2.5% sits in the top ten. Material: PBMCs. These receptors were collected from a man between 60 and 70 years old in good health and CMV-seronegative.

The J gene is TRBJ1-1, the V gene TRBV30, with a possible D match to TRBD1 (6 bases). Germline V gives CDR1 GTSNPN, CDR2 SVGIG (reference sequence). The CDR3 covers 13 residues. V gave up 3 bases and J gave up 2 bases, with 10 bases separating them. Here the CDR3 DNA reads TGTGCCTGGAGCGGACAGTTTAACACTGAAGCTTTCTTT. It is translated as CAWSGQFNTEAFF.

This rearrangement joins TRBV7-2 to TRBJ2-7; the match to TRBD2 covers 7 bases. From germline, CDR1 is SGHTA and CDR2 FQGNSA. V shed 6 bases and J 0 bases; nucleotides not matched to a gene: 5. This CDR3 contains 14 residues. CDR3: CASRSSGSSYEQYF. The CDR3 DNA reads TGTGCCAGCAGATCTAGCGGTAGCTCCTACGAGCAGTACTTC.

The chain combines TRBV5-1 with TRBJ2-7; the match to TRBD1 covers 9 bases. With 2 bases clipped from V and 5 bases from J, the junction kept 5 bases outside the gene matches. This CDR3 has 14 residues. CDR1 and CDR2 (germline): SGHRS, YFSETQ. The chain's CDR3 is CASSFTGGVNEQYF. The CDR3 coding sequence is TGCGCCAGCAGCTTTACAGGGGGCGTCAACGAGCAGTACTTC.

The CDR3 here is CASSQGLAGAQTGELFF. The CDR3 coding sequence is TGCGCCAGCAGCCAAGGACTAGCGGGAGCCCAAACCGGGGAGCTGTTTTTT. The J gene is TRBJ2-2, the V gene TRBV4-3; 12 bases agree with TRBD2. This CDR3 comprises 17 residues. From germline, CDR1 is LGHNA and CDR2 YSLEER. V shed 1 base and J 5 bases; nucleotides not matched to a gene: 5.

This sequence joins TRBV28 and TRBJ1-4; tentative D call: TRBD1 (5 bases). This CDR3 is built from 14 residues. V was cut by 6 bases and J by 10 bases, with 18 bases left in between. From germline, CDR1 is MDHEN and CDR2 SYDVKM. The CDR3 DNA follows: TGTGCCAGCAGGTCACCCAGGGATGGGGCAAAACTGTTTTTT. It is translated as CASRSPRDGAKLFF. The complete variable domain, with remaining parts taken from reference TRBV28 and TRBJ1-4, reads DVKVTQSSRYLVKRTGEKVFLECVQDMDHENMFWYRQDPGLGLRLIYFSYDVKMKEKGDIPEGYSVSREKKERFSLILESASTNQTSMYLCASRSPRDGAKLFFGSGTQLSVL.

The rearrangement joins TRBV28 to TRBJ2-7; 13 bases align to TRBD2. The germline V gene has CDR1 MDHEN and CDR2 SYDVKM. This CDR3 is built from 16 residues. Germline trimming cut 7 bases from V and 1 base from J; bases unmatched to any gene: 7. The CDR3: CASTTPGLAGSYEQYF. The CDR3, as DNA: TGTGCCAGCACTACTCCGGGACTAGCGGGATCCTACGAGCAGTACTTC.

The chain carries TRBV25-1 and TRBJ1-6, with 8 bases matching TRBD1. The CDR3 has 14 amino acids. Unmatched junction bases numbered 2, after V lost 1 base and J lost 9 bases. The germline V gene encodes CDR1 MGHDK and CDR2 SYGVNS. As DNA, the CDR3 is TGTGCCAGCAGTGAATCTACAGGGGGTTCACCCCTCCACTTT. It yields the protein CASSESTGGSPLHF. Variable domain in full (rest from reference TRBV25-1 and TRBJ1-6): EADIYQTPRYLVIGTGKKITLECSQTMGHDKMYWYQQDPGMELHLIHYSYGVNSTEKGDLSSESTVSRIRTEHFPLTLESARPSHTSQYLCASSESTGGSPLHFGNGTRLTVT.

The rearrangement joins TRBV4-1 to TRBJ1-3, with a possible D match to TRBD1 (5 bases). With 2 bases removed from V and 0 bases from J, the gap between germline ends came to 8 bases. Germline CDR1 and CDR2: MGHRA and YSYEKL. The CDR3 consists of 15 residues. CDR3 sequence reads: CASSQQQVSGNTIYF. As DNA, the CDR3 is TGCGCCAGCAGCCAACAACAGGTCTCTGGAAACACCATATATTTT.

The genes are TRBV4-1 and TRBJ2-2; TRBD2 aligns across 13 bases. After removal of 1 base from V and 7 bases from J, the junction contained 6 bases not matched to a gene. The CDR3 is 17 residues long. Germline CDR1 MGHRA, CDR2 YSYEKL. Here the CDR3 reads CASSQGGLAGAGGELFF. The CDR3 bases are TGCGCCAGCAGCCAAGGAGGACTAGCGGGAGCAGGCGGGGAGCTGTTTTTT.

About this clone itself: This specimen includes other DNA sequences encoding the same CDR3. The chain recombines TRBV5-1 with TRBJ2-5; 11 bases line up with TRBD2. CDR1 SGHRS and CDR2 YFSETQ come from the germline V gene. This CDR3 spans 15 amino acids. The V segment lost 1 base and the J segment 4 bases; nucleotides outside the gene matches: 3. The CDR3 spells CASSLTSGSGETQYF. The CDR3 DNA reads as TGCGCCAGCAGCTTGACTAGCGGGAGTGGAGAGACCCAGTACTTC.

The chain couples TRBV4-2 to TRBJ2-7; no firm D call. Germline CDR1 LGHNA, CDR2 YNFKEQ. This CDR3 comprises 13 residues. The germline V and J ends were trimmed by 1 base and 6 bases, with 10 bases remaining between them. The CDR3 spells CASSQGRLSEQYF. The CDR3 region has the DNA TGTGCCAGCAGCCAAGGTCGTCTAAGCGAGCAGTACTTC.

The gene calls are TRBV18 and TRBJ2-7, with 7 nucleotides matching TRBD1. CDR3 length: 18 residues. V gave up 3 bases and J gave up 1 base; unmatched junction bases: 15. Per the germline V gene, CDR1 is KGHSH and CDR2 is LQKENI. The CDR3 sequence: CASSPYYRDSDPSYEQYF. CDR3 nucleotides: TGTGCCAGCTCACCGTACTACCGGGACAGCGATCCATCCTACGAGCAGTACTTC.

With regard to this clone: Germline and junction disagree at one end, which may indicate a read error. The V and J genes are TRBV30 and TRBJ1-2; D remains unclear. This CDR3 spans 14 amino acids. The germline CDR1 and CDR2 sequences are GTSNPN and SVGIG (reference sequence). CDR3 region: CAWSPGAGYYGYPF. The DNA for the CDR3 is TGTGCCTGGAGTCCAGGCGCGGGATACTATGGCTACCCCTTC.

The chain has TRBV11-3 and TRBJ2-7, with 11 positions matching TRBD2. The CDR3 length is 13 residues. V shed 5 bases, J shed 5 bases, and the junction held 2 bases outside the gene matches. Germline V gene data show CDR1 as SGHNT and CDR2 as YENEEA. CDR3 sequence (DNA): TGTGCCAGCAGCCCGGGACTAGCGGACGAGCAGTACTTC. It yields the protein CASSPGLADEQYF.

The chain carries TRBV29-1 and TRBJ2-5; D is ambiguous. The CDR3 covers 11 residues. With 7 bases removed from V and 4 bases from J, the gap between germline ends came to 10 bases. Germline V gene sequence: CDR1 SQVTM, CDR2 ANQGSEA. The CDR3 DNA reads TGCAGCGGTGCGGCCGGAGAGACCCAGTACTTC. Translated, it gives CSGAAGETQYF.

This chain uses TRBV11-2 with TRBJ1-1; TRBD1 aligns across 7 bases. Germline V gene lookup returns CDR1 SGHAT and CDR2 FQNNGV. The J segment lost 0 bases and the V segment lost 3 bases, leaving 1 base of the junction unmatched. The CDR3 consists of 14 residues. CDR3 amino acids: CASSLGQMNTEAFF. The DNA for the CDR3 is TGTGCCAGCAGCTTGGGACAGATGAACACTGAAGCTTTCTTT.

The chain is built from TRBV5-4 and TRBJ2-2, with a tentative D call TRBD1 (6 bases). Trimming left V 4 bases short and J 5 bases short, with 15 bases between. The germline V gene encodes CDR1 SGHNT and CDR2 YYREEE (reference sequence). This CDR3 is built from 15 residues. CDR3 amino acids: CASSAGQFKTGELFF. The CDR3 DNA follows: TGTGCCAGCAGCGCCGGACAGTTTAAAACCGGGGAGCTGTTTTTT. Full variable domain (rest looked up from reference TRBV5-4 and TRBJ2-2): ETGVTQSPTHLIKTRGQQVTLRCSSQSGHNTVSWYQQALGQGPQFIFQYYREEENGRGNFPPRFSGLQFPNYSSELNVNALELDDSALYLCASSAGQFKTGELFFGEGSRLTVL.

This clone has only one observation. The chain uses TRBV7-2 and TRBJ1-2; D is perhaps TRBD1 (5 bases). The CDR3 sequence is 16 residues long. The germline V gene has CDR1 SGHTA and CDR2 FQGNSA. V lost 1 base, J lost 2 bases, and 14 bases lay in between. DNA of the CDR3: TGTGCCAGCAGCTTAGACTTTCAGGGCGCCAACTATGGCTACACCTTC. It translates to CASSLDFQGANYGYTF. Drawing the rest from reference TRBV7-2 and TRBJ1-2, the complete variable domain is GAGVSQSPSNKVTEKGKDVELRCDPISGHTALYWYRQSLGQGLEFLIYFQGNSAPDKSGLPSDRFSAERTGGSVSTLTIQRTQQEDSAVYLCASSLDFQGANYGYTFGSGTRLTVV.

The table lists this clone with a few counts. At the DNA level, this CDR3 is encoded by other sequences in the same sample as well. The chain couples TRBV9 to TRBJ2-7; 10 nucleotides match TRBD2. The germline gives CDR1 SGDLS, CDR2 YYNGEE. The CDR3 has 15 residues. V was pared by 1 base and J by 5 bases, with 6 bases of the junction left unmatched. The CDR3 region has the DNA TGTGCCAGCAGCGTAAGCGGGAGGGGGGGAGACGAGCAGTACTTC. Translating gives CASSVSGRGGDEQYF.

The chain couples TRBV19 to TRBJ2-7; D may be TRBD1 (6 bases). V was clipped by 7 bases and J by 3 bases, with 16 bases between them. This CDR3 is built from 14 residues. Germline CDR1 reads LNHDA; CDR2 reads SQIVND (reference sequence). CDR3 sequence reads: CASTLTQGSYEQYF. CDR3 DNA sequence: TGTGCCAGTACCCTAACACAGGGAAGCTACGAGCAGTACTTC. The entire variable domain, with the rest obtained from reference TRBV19 and TRBJ2-7, is as follows: DGGITQSPKYLFRKEGQNVTLSCEQNLNHDAMYWYRQDPGQGLRLIYYSQIVNDFQKGDIAEGYSVSREKKESFPLTVTSAQKNPTAFYLCASTLTQGSYEQYFGPGTRLTVT.

The chain uses TRBV7-2 and TRBJ2-5; 14 bases line up with TRBD2. The CDR3 has 15 residues. V was clipped by 3 bases and J by 3 bases; unmatched bases: 0. CDR1 and CDR2 (germline): SGHTA, FQGNSA. The CDR3 region is CASSLTSGREETQYF. In nucleotides, the CDR3 is TGTGCCAGCAGCTTGACTAGCGGGAGGGAAGAGACCCAGTACTTC.

This chain joins TRBV6-6 and TRBJ2-4, with 9 bases fitting TRBD2. Germline values: CDR1 MNHNY, CDR2 SVGAGI (reference sequence). The CDR3 is made up of 15 amino acids. With V trimmed by 6 bases and J by 4 bases, 7 bases remained unmatched. The CDR3 reads CASSVLGLAKNIQYF. CDR3 sequence (DNA): TGTGCCAGCAGCGTCCTAGGACTAGCGAAAAACATTCAGTACTTC.

V usage is TRBV13 and J usage is TRBJ1-4, with 9 bases lining up with TRBD1. The CDR3 is 15 amino acids. V gave up 4 bases and J gave up 5 bases; unmatched junction bases: 5. Germline CDR1 PRHDT, CDR2 FYEKMQ (reference sequence). CDR3 bases: TGTGCCAGCAGCTGGACCGGGACAGGGAATGAAAAACTGTTTTTT. Amino acids: CASSWTGTGNEKLFF.

The chain carries TRBV7-2 and TRBJ2-7; the match to TRBD1 covers 9 bases. Germline CDR1 and CDR2: SGHTA and FQGNSA. The trim removed 5 bases at V and 6 bases at J, leaving 14 bases unmatched. CDR3 length: 16 residues. CDR3 protein: CASSTTGTGKFREQYF. The CDR3 bases are TGTGCCAGCAGCACCACCGGGACAGGGAAGTTTCGCGAGCAGTACTTC.

This clone was counted a single time. Mismatch with germline at one junction end may stem from a read error. The J gene is TRBJ2-1, the V gene TRBV29-1, with 9 bases aligning to TRBD2. Looked up from germline, CDR1 is SQVTM and CDR2 is ANQGSEA. This CDR3 region has 11 residues. The CDR3 DNA is TGCAGCGGCCTACTAGCGGGCGAACGGGTCTTC. Amino acids: CSGLLAGERVF.

This clone was recorded a few times. The chain links TRBV7-2 to TRBJ2-7; D ambiguous. V lost 2 bases, J lost 7 bases, and 12 bases lay in between. The germline CDR1 and CDR2 sequences are SGHTA and FQGNSA. The CDR3 extends over 13 amino acids. CDR3 nucleotides: TGTGCCAGCAGCTTATTGCCCTCTAAAGAGCAGTACTTC. It yields the protein CASSLLPSKEQYF.

J is TRBJ1-2 and V is TRBV6-1; D uncertain. Germline CDR1 and CDR2: MNHNS and SASEGT. The CDR3 spans 15 residues. The V end lost 0 bases, the J end lost 8 bases, and 16 bases lay between the germline ends. The CDR3 DNA sequence: TGTGCCAGCAGTGAAGCGCCGAACAGCCCCCGCGGCTACACCTTC. Translating it yields CASSEAPNSPRGYTF.